The 5 T cell receptor beta chains in this list originate from one sample, sequenced in a study of identical twins. TCRdb called the 5' RACE reads again in MiXCR, with one record for every CDR3 protein. The profile shows roughly 280,000 distinct CDR3 sequences, 9.5% of them singletons. These data were also filed under a second study, of yellow fever vaccine responses in identical twins.

Sequencing was carried out using CD8+ T cells sorted from blood. The receptors originated from a woman aged 18-35 years in good health.

This clonotype was picked up many times. The genes are TRBV4-3 and TRBJ2-1, with 9 bases identical to TRBD1. This CDR3 is built from 16 residues. Per the germline V gene, CDR1 is LGHNA and CDR2 is YSLEER. Germline trimming cut 1 base from V and 4 bases from J; bases unmatched to any gene: 5. CDR3 sequence (DNA): TGCGCCAGCAGCCAAGGTAGACAGGGGGTATACAATGAGCAGTTCTTC. Protein product: CASSQGRQGVYNEQFF.

This clonotype was counted only a few times. The V gene is TRBV6-5, the J gene TRBJ1-1; the D gene is possibly TRBD1 (5 bases). The CDR3 is 14 residues long. Per germline, CDR1 MNHEY and CDR2 SVGAGI. With 2 bases removed from V and 2 bases from J, the gap between germline ends came to 9 bases. For the CDR3, the DNA is TGTGCCAGCAGTTACCCAGGGCCCAACACTGAAGCTTTCTTT. Its translation: CASSYPGPNTEAFF.

This clonotype was seen more than once but under ten times. This chain connects TRBV7-2 to TRBJ2-3; tentative D call: TRBD2 (7 bases). The germline CDR1 and CDR2 sequences are SGHTA and FQGNSA. The germline V and J ends were trimmed by 1 base and 7 bases, with 12 bases remaining between them. The CDR3 has 14 amino acids. The CDR3 DNA sequence: TGTGCCAGCAGCTTAGAAGGGGGGGAGCATACGCAGTATTTT. As protein: CASSLEGGEHTQYF.

This chain links TRBV11-2 with TRBJ2-3; TRBD2 is a possible D gene (5 bases). Trimming removed 5 bases from V and 5 bases from J, with 8 bases in between. Looked up from germline, CDR1 is SGHAT and CDR2 is FQNNGV. CDR3 size: 12 residues. In DNA, the CDR3 is TGTGCCAGCAGCCAGACTATAGATACGCAGTATTTT. This translates into CASSQTIDTQYF.

The V and J genes are TRBV11-2 and TRBJ2-5, with TRBD1 matching 8 bases. The germline V gene has CDR1 SGHAT and CDR2 FQNNGV. CDR3 length: 16 residues. Trimming cost V 4 bases and J 5 bases; bases outside gene matches: 12. The CDR3 DNA follows: TGTGCCAGCAGCTCACACACGGACAGGGTATATGAGACCCAGTACTTC. Translated, it gives CASSSHTDRVYETQYF.